These 29 T cell receptor beta chains were all obtained from the same sample, sequenced in a study of prognosis after radiotherapy for stage I lung cancer. Genomic DNA served as the source from which two-round multiplex PCR generated TCR beta CDR3 amplicons. First-round PCR amplification was performed with primers specific to each TRBV and TRBJ gene. Each CDR3 protein is one row after TCRdb ran MiXCR on the multiplex PCR reads. In the table there are approximately 31,000 distinct CDR3 sequences, under 60% of which are singletons. The source material was PBMCs, sampled before or after stereotactic body radiation therapy (not recorded which). Receptors were obtained from a donor of 50 years or more with non-small cell lung cancer.

V usage is TRBV15 and J usage is TRBJ2-3; 11 bases fit TRBD2. After removal of 6 bases from V and 5 bases from J, the junction contained 7 bases not matched to a gene. This CDR3 region has 15 residues. CDR1 LNHNV and CDR2 YYDKDF come from the germline V gene (reference sequence). As DNA, the CDR3 is TGTGCCACCAGTCTAGCGGGAGGCAGGGGAGATACGCAGTATTTT. This translates into CATSLAGGRGDTQYF.

This clonotype was recorded many times. The chain uses TRBV12-3 or TRBV12-4 and TRBJ2-5; D uncertain. This CDR3 comprises 11 residues. Trimming shortened V by 3 bases and J by 5 bases, and 4 bases separated the two germline ends. CDR3 residues: CASSFSETQYF. The CDR3 coding sequence is TGTGCCAGCAGTTTCTCGGAGACCCAGTACTTC.

A single count supports this clonotype. A much larger clone differs from this one at a single base, so this may be a read error. V and J are TRBV20-1 and TRBJ2-5; 8 bases agree with TRBD2. Germline CDR1 and CDR2: DFQATT and SNEGSKA (reference sequence). CDR3 length: 13 residues. The CDR3 loop is CSWDREGSATQYF. The CDR3 DNA reads as TGCAGCTGGGACCGGGAGGGATCGGCGACCCAGTACTTC.

The V and J genes are TRBV15 and TRBJ2-2; D remains unclear. CDR1 is LNHNV and CDR2 is YYDKDF in the germline V gene (reference sequence). The germline V and J ends were trimmed by 6 bases and 6 bases, with 11 bases remaining between them. The CDR3 extends over 13 amino acids. The chain's CDR3 is CATSSLWAGELFF. CDR3 coding DNA: TGTGCCACCAGTAGCTTATGGGCCGGGGAGCTGTTTTTT. The whole variable domain, filled in from reference TRBV15 and TRBJ2-2, reads DAMVIQNPRYQVTQFGKPVTLSCSQTLNHNVMYWYQQKSSQAPKLLFHYYDKDFNNEADTPDNFQSRRPNTSFCFLDIRSPGLGDTAMYLCATSSLWAGELFFGEGSRLTVL.

J is TRBJ1-2 and V is TRBV12-3 or TRBV12-4; tentatively, D is TRBD1 (5 bases). Trimming pared 3 bases from V and 4 bases from J, leaving 9 bases between. The CDR3 spans 13 residues. The CDR3 here is CASSFGGFYGYTF. Written as DNA, the CDR3 is TGTGCCAGCAGTTTTGGGGGATTCTATGGCTACACCTTC.

This clonotype was detected many times. The CDR3 protein is CASRGEGGTEAFF. CDR3 sequence (DNA): TGTGCCAGCAGGGGTGAGGGCGGAACTGAAGCTTTCTTT. This chain connects TRBV7-2 to TRBJ1-1; D is unclear. Germline V CDR1 and CDR2: SGHTA, FQGNSA. V lost 6 bases, J lost 5 bases, and 13 bases lay in between. The CDR3 sequence is 13 residues long.

At least ten counts were recorded for this clonotype. In DNA form, the CDR3 reads TGTGCCAGCAGCCAGTTGACAGTGAACACTGAAGCTTTCTTT. Translated: CASSQLTVNTEAFF. The chain links TRBV5-6 to TRBJ1-1; possible D gene TRBD1, 5 bases. This CDR3 spans 14 amino acids. The germline CDR1 and CDR2 sequences are SGHDT and YYEEEE. Deletions cut 4 bases from V and 0 bases from J, with 10 bases between. Full variable domain (missing parts from reference TRBV5-6 and TRBJ1-1): DAGVTQSPTHLIKTRGQQVTLRCSPKSGHDTVSWYQQALGQGPQFIFQYYEEEERQRGNFPDRFSGHQFPNYSSELNVNALLLGDSALYLCASSQLTVNTEAFFGQGTRLTVV.

V usage is TRBV2 and J usage is TRBJ1-5; D unresolved. Looked up from germline, CDR1 is SNHLY and CDR2 is FYNNEI. V was clipped by 3 bases and J by 1 base, with 7 bases between them. The CDR3 loop spans 14 amino acids. Here the CDR3 DNA reads TGTGCCAGCAGTGACCGGCAGAGCAATCAGCCCCAGCATTTT. This gives the protein CASSDRQSNQPQHF.

This clonotype came up many times. The chain is built from TRBV3-1 and TRBJ2-2; TRBD2 matches 10 bases. Germline V gene lookup returns CDR1 LGHDT and CDR2 YNNKEL (reference sequence). There are 18 residues in the CDR3. The ends lost 3 bases at V and 0 bases at J; junction bases unmatched: 7. CDR3 residues: CASSQEIAGGPNTGELFF. For the CDR3, the DNA is TGTGCCAGCAGCCAGGAGATAGCGGGAGGCCCGAACACCGGGGAGCTGTTTTTT.

This clonotype is medium-sized. The CDR3 sequence: CASSIQAFYEQYF. The CDR3 DNA reads as TGTGCCAGCAGCATACAAGCCTTCTACGAGCAGTACTTC. The chain combines TRBV12-3 or TRBV12-4 with TRBJ2-7; no firm D call. This CDR3 has 13 residues. Trimming cost V 6 bases and J 3 bases, with 12 bases left between them.

Details on this clonotype: A read error is likely here: a far larger clone is one base away. J is TRBJ1-5 and V is TRBV6-2 or TRBV6-3; D possibly corresponds to TRBD1 (6 bases). The CDR3 runs to 13 residues. From germline, CDR1 is MNHEY and CDR2 SVGEGT. The CDR3 DNA follows: TGTGCCAGCAGACAGGGAAGCAATCAGACCCAGCATTTT. Its protein product is CASRQGSNQTQHF.

This clonotype appeared many times. V gene TRBV7-9 combines with J gene TRBJ2-3; the D is unclear. The germline gives CDR1 SEHNR, CDR2 FQNEAQ (reference sequence). The CDR3 runs 13 residues. V dropped 5 bases and J dropped 2 bases, with 8 bases sitting between them. This CDR3 is CASSRELTDTQYF. The CDR3 DNA sequence: TGTGCCAGCAGCAGGGAACTCACAGATACGCAGTATTTT. The whole variable domain, filled in from reference TRBV7-9 and TRBJ2-3, reads DTGVSQNPRHKITKRGQNVTFRCDPISEHNRLYWYRQTLGQGPEFLTYFQNEAQLEKSRLLSDRFSAERPKGSFSTLEIQRTEQGDSAMYLCASSRELTDTQYFGPGTRLTVL.

This clonotype was seen repeatedly, ten times or more. V gene TRBV19 combines with J gene TRBJ1-5, with D unclear. Germline V gene data show CDR1 as LNHDA and CDR2 as SQIVND (reference sequence). The CDR3 is 15 amino acids. Trimming pared 3 bases from V and 5 bases from J, leaving 14 bases between. The CDR3 here is CASSMRPSGDQPQHF. As DNA, the CDR3 is TGTGCCAGTAGTATGCGCCCGTCTGGGGATCAGCCCCAGCATTTT.

This clonotype showed up many times. The rearrangement links TRBV2 to TRBJ2-1; D might be TRBD2 (6 bases). The CDR3 runs to 15 residues. Trimming took 6 bases from V and 6 from J, leaving 18 bases between them. CDR1 is SNHLY, CDR2 FYNNEI, per germline. The CDR3 protein is CASSVAEVTRNEQFF. Here the CDR3 DNA reads TGTGCCAGCAGCGTAGCGGAGGTTACTCGCAATGAGCAGTTCTTC.

The table lists this clonotype with many counts. The chain is built from TRBV5-1 and TRBJ2-7, with 14 bases matching TRBD2. Germline V gene data show CDR1 as SGHRS and CDR2 as YFSETQ. The CDR3 spans 16 residues. V gave up 4 bases and J gave up 7 bases; unmatched junction bases: 10. The CDR3 here is CASSTRLAGGPYEQYF. The CDR3 DNA reads as TGCGCCAGCAGCACCCGACTAGCGGGAGGGCCTTATGAGCAGTACTTC.

Note on this clonotype: A far larger clone is off by one base, so a read error is likely. This chain connects TRBV27 to TRBJ2-4; D possibly corresponds to TRBD1 (6 bases). Near its end, the DNA agrees better with TRBJ1-2, so the J call may be wrong. CDR3 length: 12 amino acids. Per the germline V gene, CDR1 is MNHEY and CDR2 is SMNVEV (reference sequence). CDR3 residues: CASKDSRYGYTF. In nucleotides, the CDR3 is TGTGCCAGCAAGGACAGTAGATATGGCTACACCTTC.

On this clonotype itself: At one of its ends the junction is not consistent with the germline gene, which may arise from a read error. The V gene is TRBV15, the J gene TRBJ2-7; no reliable D call. The CDR3 covers 13 residues. The germline CDR1 and CDR2 sequences are LNHNV and YYDKDF (reference sequence). This CDR3 reads CATNRDAYYEQYF. The CDR3 DNA reads as TGTGCCACCAACAGAGACGCCTACTACGAGCAGTACTTC.

The chain is built from TRBV11-3 and TRBJ2-7, with 9 bases matching TRBD1. CDR1 is SGHNT, CDR2 YENEEA, per germline. The V and J ends lost 3 bases and 1 base, in that order; junction bases with no gene match: 4. The CDR3 runs to 15 residues. The CDR3 nucleotides read TGTGCCAGCAGCTTCCAGGACAGGGGTTCCTACGAGCAGTACTTC. It specifies CASSFQDRGSYEQYF.

Comments on this clonotype: It is likely a read error: a sequence one base away is far more abundant. The V call is TRBV2, the J call TRBJ2-7, with D possibly TRBD2 on 5 matching bases. Trimming left V 10 bases short and J 5 bases short, with 18 bases between. The CDR3 is made up of 13 amino acids. CDR1 SNHLY and CDR2 FYNNEI come from the germline V gene. CDR3 in DNA: TGTGCCACTAGCCTATGGCTAGCTAACGAGCAGTACTTC. Residues: CATSLWLANEQYF.

In regard to this clonotype: This may arise from a read error, as a much more abundant clone is one base away. V is TRBV7-2 and J is TRBJ2-5; the D call may be TRBD1 or TRBD2 (6 bases each). Germline assignment: CDR1 SGHTA and CDR2 FQGNSA. The CDR3 is made up of 13 amino acids. The CDR3 DNA is TGTGTCAGCAGCCGATCGGGGGCCGAGACCCAGTACTTC. This sequence encodes CVSSRSGAETQYF.

Many counts were recorded for this clonotype. This chain connects TRBV5-1 to TRBJ2-5, with 9 positions matching TRBD1. Germline V CDR1 and CDR2: SGHRS, YFSETQ. J gave up 3 bases and V 0 bases, and 3 bases lay outside the gene matches. CDR3 length: 15 residues. The CDR3 is CASSLGQGVEETQYF. The CDR3 nucleotides are TGCGCCAGCAGCTTGGGACAGGGGGTCGAAGAGACCCAGTACTTC. Based on the CDR3 plus reference TRBV5-1 and TRBJ2-5, the full variable domain is KAGVTQTPRYLIKTRGQQVTLSCSPISGHRSVSWYQQTPGQGLQFLFEYFSETQRNKGNFPGRFSGRQFSNSRSEMNVSTLELGDSALYLCASSLGQGVEETQYFGPGTRLLVL.

As for this clonotype: Germline and junction disagree at one end, which may indicate a read error. The chain couples TRBV7-2 to TRBJ2-3; TRBD2 agrees at 9 bases. The germline CDR1 and CDR2 sequences are SGHTA and FQGNSA. The CDR3 is 14 amino acids. The CDR3 DNA is TGTGCCAGCAGATTAGATAGCGGGGGAGATACGCAGTATTTT. It codes for CASRLDSGGDTQYF.

The chain has TRBV19 and TRBJ2-2; D gene uncertain. Deletions cut 5 bases from V and 0 bases from J, with 10 bases between. Germline V gives CDR1 LNHDA, CDR2 SQIVND (reference sequence). The CDR3 runs 15 residues. In nucleotides, the CDR3 is TGTGCCAGTAGTTCCTCCTTTGCGAACACCGGGGAGCTGTTTTTT. It translates to CASSSSFANTGELFF.

This clonotype is labeled medium-sized. This chain joins TRBV6-2 or TRBV6-3 and TRBJ2-1; 15 bases line up with TRBD2. The CDR3 contains 17 residues. V gave up 5 bases and J gave up 7 bases; unmatched junction bases: 9. CDR1 MNHEY and CDR2 SVGEGT come from the germline V gene. CDR3 sequence: CASSLFRTSGRGNEQFF. CDR3 DNA: TGTGCCAGCAGTCTCTTTCGGACTAGCGGGAGGGGGAATGAGCAGTTCTTC.

Worth noting for this clonotype: It is likely a read error: a sequence one base away is far more abundant. The CDR3 loop is CASSDSNYGYTF. The CDR3 DNA is TGTGCCAGCTCGGACAGTAACTATGGCTACACCTTC. This chain connects TRBV6-9 to TRBJ1-2; TRBD1 might be the D (6 bases). Germline V lookup: CDR1 MNHGY, CDR2 SVAAGI. V was pared by 8 bases and J by 1 base, with 8 bases between. The CDR3 runs 12 residues.

The table lists this clonotype with many counts. J is TRBJ2-3 and V is TRBV7-9; D may correspond to TRBD1 or TRBD2 (5 bases each). Germline-derived CDR1 and CDR2 are SEHNR and FQNEAQ (reference sequence). CDR3 length equals 14 residues. Trimming took 0 bases from V and 9 from J, leaving 13 bases between them. CDR3 protein: CASSLAGRLGTQYF. The CDR3 nucleotides are TGTGCCAGCAGCTTAGCGGGACGCTTAGGGACGCAGTATTTT. The full variable domain, completed using reference TRBV7-9 and TRBJ2-3, is DTGVSQNPRHKITKRGQNVTFRCDPISEHNRLYWYRQTLGQGPEFLTYFQNEAQLEKSRLLSDRFSAERPKGSFSTLEIQRTEQGDSAMYLCASSLAGRLGTQYFGPGTRLTVL.

This chain joins TRBV6-9 and TRBJ2-7, with a weak D call TRBD1 (5 bases). V shed 3 bases and J shed 6 bases, with 15 bases lying between them. The CDR3 has 14 residues. CDR1 is MNHGY, CDR2 SVAAGI, per germline. The DNA for the CDR3 is TGTGCCAGCAGTTACTCTTCAGGGCAGGGCGAGCAGTACTTC. Its protein is CASSYSSGQGEQYF.

The sample holds a few counts of this clonotype. It differs at one base from a far larger clone, so likely a read error. V gene TRBV6-2 or TRBV6-3 combines with J gene TRBJ2-3, with D uncertain. Germline V gene data show CDR1 as MNHEY and CDR2 as SVGEGT. Trimming removed 7 bases at V and 2 bases at J, with 7 bases between. The CDR3 extends over 12 amino acids. CDR3 DNA sequence: TGTGCCAGCATCCCCAACACAGATACGCAGTATTTT. It translates to CASIPNTDTQYF.

This clonotype was found many times. V gene TRBV12-3 or TRBV12-4 combines with J gene TRBJ2-1; 12 bases fit TRBD2. Germline trimming cut 4 bases from V and 13 bases from J; bases unmatched to any gene: 2. The CDR3 is made up of 12 amino acids. The CDR3 protein is CASSWTSGEQFF. The CDR3, as DNA: TGTGCCAGCAGTTGGACTAGCGGGGAACAGTTCTTC.